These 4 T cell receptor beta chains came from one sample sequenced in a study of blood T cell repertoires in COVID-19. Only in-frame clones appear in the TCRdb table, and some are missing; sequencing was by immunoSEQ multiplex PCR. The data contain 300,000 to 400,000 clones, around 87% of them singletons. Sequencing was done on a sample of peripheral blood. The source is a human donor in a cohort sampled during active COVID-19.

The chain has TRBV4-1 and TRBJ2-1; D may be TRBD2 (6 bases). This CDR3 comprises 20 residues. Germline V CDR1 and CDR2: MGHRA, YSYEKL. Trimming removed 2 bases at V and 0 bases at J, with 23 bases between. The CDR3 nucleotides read TGCGCCAGCAGCCAATTACCGGGACTTCTATATGAAAACTCCTACAATGAGCAGTTCTTC. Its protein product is CASSQLPGLLYENSYNEQFF.

The CDR3 DNA follows: TGTGCCACCAGCAGAGCTTACGGGACAACTTTCTACGAGCAGTACTTC. This sequence encodes CATSRAYGTTFYEQYF. This chain links TRBV15 with TRBJ2-7; TRBD1 is a possible D gene (6 bases). V was trimmed by 1 base and J by 3 bases, leaving 16 bases between them. The CDR3 length is 16 residues. Germline V gene data show CDR1 as LNHNV and CDR2 as YYDKDF (reference sequence).

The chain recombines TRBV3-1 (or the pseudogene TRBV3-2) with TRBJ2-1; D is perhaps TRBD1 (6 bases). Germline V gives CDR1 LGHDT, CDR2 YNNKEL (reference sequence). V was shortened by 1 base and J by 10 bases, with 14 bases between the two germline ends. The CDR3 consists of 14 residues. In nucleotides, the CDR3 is TGTGCCAGCAGCCAAGTTGAACTAAGGGGGGAGCAGTTCTTC. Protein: CASSQVELRGEQFF.

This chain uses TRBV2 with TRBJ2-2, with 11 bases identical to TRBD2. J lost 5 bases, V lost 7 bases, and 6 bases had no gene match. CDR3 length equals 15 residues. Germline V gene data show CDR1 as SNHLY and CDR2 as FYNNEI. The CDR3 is CASKLAGEGTGELFF. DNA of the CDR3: TGTGCCAGCAAACTAGCGGGAGAAGGAACCGGGGAGCTGTTTTTT.